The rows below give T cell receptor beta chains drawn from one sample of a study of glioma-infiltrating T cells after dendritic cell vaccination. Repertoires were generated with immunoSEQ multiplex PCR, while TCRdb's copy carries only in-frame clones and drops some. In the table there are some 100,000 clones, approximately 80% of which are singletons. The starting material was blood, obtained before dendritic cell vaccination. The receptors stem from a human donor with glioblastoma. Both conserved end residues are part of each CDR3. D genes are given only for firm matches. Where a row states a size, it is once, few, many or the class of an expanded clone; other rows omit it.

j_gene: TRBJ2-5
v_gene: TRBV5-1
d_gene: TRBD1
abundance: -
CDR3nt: TGCGCCAGCAGCCCACAGGGACAGGGGACAGAGACCCAGTACTTC
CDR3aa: CASSPQGQGTETQYF

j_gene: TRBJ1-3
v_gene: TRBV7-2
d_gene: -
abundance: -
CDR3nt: TGTGCCAGCAGCCGGACTGCGCCTGGAAACACCATATATTTT
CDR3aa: CASSRTAPGNTIYF

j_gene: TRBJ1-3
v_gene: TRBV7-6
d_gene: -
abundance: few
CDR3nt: TGTGCCAGCAGCCCGGGGACAAGAAACACCATATATTTT
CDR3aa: CASSPGTRNTIYF

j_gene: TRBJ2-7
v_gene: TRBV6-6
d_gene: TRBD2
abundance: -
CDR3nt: TGTGCCAGCAGCCCCCGGGCTAGCGGGAGGGGCGAGCAGTACTTC
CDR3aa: CASSPRASGRGEQYF

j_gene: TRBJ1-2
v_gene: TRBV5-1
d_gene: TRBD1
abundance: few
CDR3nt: TGCGCCAGCAGCTTAGGGGGGACAGGTGTAAGAGGCTACACCTTC
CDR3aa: CASSLGGTGVRGYTF

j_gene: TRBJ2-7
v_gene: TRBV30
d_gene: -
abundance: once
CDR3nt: TGTGCCTGGACCAGCTCCTACGAGCAGTACTTC
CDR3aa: CAWTSSYEQYF

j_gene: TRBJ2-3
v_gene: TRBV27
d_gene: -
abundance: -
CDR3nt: TGTGCCAGCCGCCGCCAGGTTAGCACAGATACGCAGTATTTT
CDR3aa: CASRRQVSTDTQYF

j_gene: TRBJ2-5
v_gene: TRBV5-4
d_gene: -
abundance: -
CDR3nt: TGTGCCAGCAGCTTGGGGAGGGAGACCCAGTACTTC
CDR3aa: CASSLGRETQYF

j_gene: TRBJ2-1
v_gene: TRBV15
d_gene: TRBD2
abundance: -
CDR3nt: TGTGCCACCAGCTTAGCGGGTGAAAATGAGCAGTTCTTC
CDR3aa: CATSLAGENEQFF

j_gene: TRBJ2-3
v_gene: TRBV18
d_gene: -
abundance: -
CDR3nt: TGTGCCAGCTCACCAGGGCGGGGGCTCGGCACAGATACGCAGTATTTT
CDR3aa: CASSPGRGLGTDTQYF

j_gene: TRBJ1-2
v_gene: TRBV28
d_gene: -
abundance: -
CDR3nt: TGTGCCAGCAGTTTAGTAGGGGTAGATGGCTACACCTTC
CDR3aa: CASSLVGVDGYTF

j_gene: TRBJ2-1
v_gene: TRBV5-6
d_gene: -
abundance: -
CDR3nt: TGTGCCAGCAGCTTGGCTATAAAGGAGAGAGCCCTAAACAATGAGCAGTTCTTC
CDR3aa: CASSLAIKERALNNEQFF

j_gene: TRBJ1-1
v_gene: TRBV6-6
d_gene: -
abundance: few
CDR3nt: TGTGCCAGCAGTTATAAGGGGCCGGACACTGAAGCTTTCTTT
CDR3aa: CASSYKGPDTEAFF

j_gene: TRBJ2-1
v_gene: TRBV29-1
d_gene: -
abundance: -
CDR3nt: TGCAGCGTTGCGCAGGGTCTGGTTAATGAGCAGTTCTTC
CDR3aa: CSVAQGLVNEQFF

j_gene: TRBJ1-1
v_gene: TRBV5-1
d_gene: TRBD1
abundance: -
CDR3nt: TGCGCCAGCAGCTTGGCCTTGGGACAGGCCCCTGAAGCTTTCTTT
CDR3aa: CASSLALGQAPEAFF

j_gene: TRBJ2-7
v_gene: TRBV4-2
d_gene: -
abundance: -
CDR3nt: TGTGCCAGCAGCCTAAGGGGACTCGAGCAGTACTTC
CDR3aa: CASSLRGLEQYF

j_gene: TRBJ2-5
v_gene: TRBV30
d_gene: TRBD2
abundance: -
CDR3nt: TGTGCCTGGGGGGGGACTAGCGGACTCCAAGAGACCCAGTACTTC
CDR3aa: CAWGGTSGLQETQYF

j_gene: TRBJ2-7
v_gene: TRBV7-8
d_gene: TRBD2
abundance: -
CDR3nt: TGTGCCAGCAGTCAAAGGTATAGCGGGGGGTACTTCTACGAGCAGTACTTC
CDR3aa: CASSQRYSGGYFYEQYF

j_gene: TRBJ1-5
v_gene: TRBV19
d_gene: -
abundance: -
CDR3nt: TGTGCCAGTAGTATGCAGGTTGGCAATCAGCCCCAGCATTTT
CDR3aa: CASSMQVGNQPQHF

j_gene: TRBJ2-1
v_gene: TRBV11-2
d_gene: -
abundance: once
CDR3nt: TGTGCCAGCAGCTTGGCAAGCGGACCCTACAATGAGCAGTTCTTC
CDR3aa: CASSLASGPYNEQFF

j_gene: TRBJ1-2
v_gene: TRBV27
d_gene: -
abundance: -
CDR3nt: TGTGCCAGCATATCGGAGCAGTCCTATGGCTACACCTTC
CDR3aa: CASISEQSYGYTF

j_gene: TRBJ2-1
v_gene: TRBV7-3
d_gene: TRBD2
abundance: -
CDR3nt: TGTGCCAGCAGCCGACAGCGGGGGGCCTACAATGAGCAGTTCTTC
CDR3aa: CASSRQRGAYNEQFF

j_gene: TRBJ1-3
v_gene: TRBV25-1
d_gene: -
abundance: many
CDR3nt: TGTGCCAGCTCCTCCGGGGTCTCGGCTGGAAACACCATATATTTT
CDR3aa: CASSSGVSAGNTIYF

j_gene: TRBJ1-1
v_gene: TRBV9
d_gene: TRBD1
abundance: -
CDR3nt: TGTGCCAGCAGCCCTCGACAGGGGACTTTGATGAACACTGAAGCTTTCTTT
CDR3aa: CASSPRQGTLMNTEAFF

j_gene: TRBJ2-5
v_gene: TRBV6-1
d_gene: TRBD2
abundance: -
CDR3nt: TGTGCCAGCAGTGCGGGGGGGCCGGCCCAGTACTTC
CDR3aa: CASSAGGPAQYF

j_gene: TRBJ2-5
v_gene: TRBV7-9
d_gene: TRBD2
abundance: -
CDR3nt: TGTGCCAGCAGCCTCAGTCGGACTAGCGGGAGAGGCGAGACCCAGTACTTC
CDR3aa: CASSLSRTSGRGETQYF

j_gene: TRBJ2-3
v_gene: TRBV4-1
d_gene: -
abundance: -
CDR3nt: TGCGCCAGCAGCCCCCTAAGGGGGGGTGCGACAGATACGCAGTATTTT
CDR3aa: CASSPLRGGATDTQYF

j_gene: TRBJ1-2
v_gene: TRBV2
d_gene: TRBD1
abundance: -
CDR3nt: TGTGCCAGACAGGGGAACCGCGGCTACACCTTC
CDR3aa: CARQGNRGYTF

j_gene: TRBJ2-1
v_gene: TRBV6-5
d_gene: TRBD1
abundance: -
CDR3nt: TGTGCCAGCAGCGCGTTCGACAGGGAGTACAATGAGCAGTTCTTC
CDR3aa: CASSAFDREYNEQFF

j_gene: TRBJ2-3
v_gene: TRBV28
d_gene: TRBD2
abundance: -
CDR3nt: TGTGCCAGCAGTCTTATGGGACTAGCGGGAAGGACAGATACGCAGTATTTT
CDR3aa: CASSLMGLAGRTDTQYF

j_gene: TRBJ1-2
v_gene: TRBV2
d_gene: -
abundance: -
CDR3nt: TGTGCCAGCAGAGTTCAGGAAGGTAGTGGCTACACCTTC
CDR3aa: CASRVQEGSGYTF

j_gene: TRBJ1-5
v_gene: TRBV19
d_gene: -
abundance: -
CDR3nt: TGTGCCTCATCGTCCTCCCTTCTAGTGCTCCTTAATCAGCCCCAGCATTTT
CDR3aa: CASSSSLLVLLNQPQHF

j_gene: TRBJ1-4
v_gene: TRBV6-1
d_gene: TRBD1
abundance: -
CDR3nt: TGTGCCAGCAGTTCCCGGGACAGGGGTCTTGAAAAACTGTTTTTT
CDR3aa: CASSSRDRGLEKLFF

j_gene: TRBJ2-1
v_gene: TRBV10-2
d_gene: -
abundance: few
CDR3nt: TGCGCCAGCAGTGTGTATAGCAGGGGTGAGCAGTTCTTC
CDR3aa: CASSVYSRGEQFF

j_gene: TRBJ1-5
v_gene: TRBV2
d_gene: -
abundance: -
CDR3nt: TGTGCCAGCAGTGAACAGGGTTTGGGCAATCAGCCCCAGCATTTT
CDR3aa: CASSEQGLGNQPQHF

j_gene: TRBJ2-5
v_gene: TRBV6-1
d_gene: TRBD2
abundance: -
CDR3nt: TGTGCCAGCGCCAGTGGACTAGCGGGAGGAGAGACCCAGTACTTC
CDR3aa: CASASGLAGGETQYF

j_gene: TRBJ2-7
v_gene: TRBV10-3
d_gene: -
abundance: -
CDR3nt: TGTGCCATCAGTGAGTCGGACTCTACCTACGAGCAGTACTTC
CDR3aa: CAISESDSTYEQYF

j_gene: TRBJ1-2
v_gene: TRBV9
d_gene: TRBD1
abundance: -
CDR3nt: TGTGCCAGCAGCGTAGCTCCACAGGGGGCCTCCTATGGCTACACCTTC
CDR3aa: CASSVAPQGASYGYTF

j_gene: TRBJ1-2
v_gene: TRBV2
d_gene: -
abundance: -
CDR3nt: TGTGCCAGCAGTGAAGCGCGGGGGAGTAACTATGGCTACACCTTC
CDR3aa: CASSEARGSNYGYTF

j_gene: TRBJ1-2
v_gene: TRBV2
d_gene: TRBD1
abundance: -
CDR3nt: TGTGCCAGCAGTGGGGGTTTAAACAGGGGGGACTATGGCTACACCTTC
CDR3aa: CASSGGLNRGDYGYTF

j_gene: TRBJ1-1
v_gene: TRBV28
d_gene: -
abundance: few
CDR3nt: TGTGCCAGCAGCTTCCAAGGCTTGGGGCGCGGGGGTACTGAAGCTTTCTTT
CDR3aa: CASSFQGLGRGGTEAFF

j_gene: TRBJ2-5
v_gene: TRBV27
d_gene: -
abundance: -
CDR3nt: TGTGCCAGCAGCAACAGGGCCCGGGAGACCCAGTACTTC
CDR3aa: CASSNRARETQYF

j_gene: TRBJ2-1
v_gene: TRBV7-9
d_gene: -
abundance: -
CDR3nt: TGTGCCAGCAGCTTAGAGCCGGGCTACAATGAGCAGTTCTTC
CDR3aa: CASSLEPGYNEQFF

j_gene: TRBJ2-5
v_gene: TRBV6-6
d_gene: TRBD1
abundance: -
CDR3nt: TGTGCCAGCAGGGGACAGGGGGGAGAGACCCAGTACTTC
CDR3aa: CASRGQGGETQYF

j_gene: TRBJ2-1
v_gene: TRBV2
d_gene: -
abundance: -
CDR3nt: TGTGCCAGCAGGGAGACTCCGGGACTTCTTTGGATGGGCAATGAGCAGTTCTTC
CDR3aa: CASRETPGLLWMGNEQFF

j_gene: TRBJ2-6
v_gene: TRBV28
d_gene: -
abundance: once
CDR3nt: TGTGCCAGCAGACGCAGGGAATCTGGGGCCAACGTCCTGACTTTC
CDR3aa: CASRRRESGANVLTF

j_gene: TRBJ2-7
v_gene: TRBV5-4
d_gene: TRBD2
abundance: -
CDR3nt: TGTGCCAGCAGCTGGTCGGGACTAGCGGGGCGCTCCTACGAGCAGTACTTC
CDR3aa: CASSWSGLAGRSYEQYF

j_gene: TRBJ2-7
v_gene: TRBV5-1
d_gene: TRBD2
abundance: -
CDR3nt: TGCGCCAGCAGTCAAGGACTAGCGGGAGGTACCTACGAGCAGTACTTC
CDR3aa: CASSQGLAGGTYEQYF

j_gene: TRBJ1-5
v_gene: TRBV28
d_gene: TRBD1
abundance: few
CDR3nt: TGTGCCAGCAGTCCACACGCCGGACAGGGGGCCGGTCAGCCCCAGCATTTT
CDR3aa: CASSPHAGQGAGQPQHF

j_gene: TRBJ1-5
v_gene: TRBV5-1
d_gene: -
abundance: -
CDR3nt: TGCGCCAGCAGCTTGGAGGGGGACGGCAATCAGCCCCAGCATTTT
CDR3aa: CASSLEGDGNQPQHF

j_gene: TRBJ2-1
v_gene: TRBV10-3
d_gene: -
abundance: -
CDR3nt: TGTGCCATCAGTAAGGGGCAACTATCCTACAATGAGCAGTTCTTC
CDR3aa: CAISKGQLSYNEQFF

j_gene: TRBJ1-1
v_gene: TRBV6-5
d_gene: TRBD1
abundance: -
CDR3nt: TGTGCCAGCAGTTACTCCGGACAGGGGGCGAACACTGAAGCTTTCTTT
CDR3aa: CASSYSGQGANTEAFF

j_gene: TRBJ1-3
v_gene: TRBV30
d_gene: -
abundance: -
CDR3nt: TGTGCCTGGAGTCCACCCAGGAGGGTCGGAGGAAACACCATATATTTT
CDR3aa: CAWSPPRRVGGNTIYF

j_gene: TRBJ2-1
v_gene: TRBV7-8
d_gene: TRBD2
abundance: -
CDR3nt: TGTGCCAGCAGCTTAGCGTCGGGGGGGTTATACAATGAGCAGTTCTTC
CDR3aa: CASSLASGGLYNEQFF

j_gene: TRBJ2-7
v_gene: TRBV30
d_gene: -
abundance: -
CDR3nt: TGTGCCTGCCTACCGATTAACCGATACGAGCAGTACTTC
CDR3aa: CACLPINRYEQYF

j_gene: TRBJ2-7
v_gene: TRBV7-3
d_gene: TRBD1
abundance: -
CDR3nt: TGTGCCAGCAGCCCAGGACAGGGTTTTGCCTACGAGCAGTACTTC
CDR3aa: CASSPGQGFAYEQYF

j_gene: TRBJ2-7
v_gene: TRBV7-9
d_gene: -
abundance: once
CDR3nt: TGTGCCAGCAGCTTAGGGGGCCCCTACGAGCAGTACTTC
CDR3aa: CASSLGGPYEQYF